This TCR beta chain was identified during a study of T cells after somatic rescue of genetic block. This clone showed up just once. Mismatch with germline at one junction end may stem from a read error. Germline V CDR1 and CDR2: LNHDA, SQIVND (reference sequence). The CDR3 runs 14 residues. Profiling relied on immunoSEQ multiplex PCR, and the TCRdb table lists in-frame clones only, not all of them. The data contain tens of thousands of clones, under 95% of them singletons. The genes are TRBV19 and TRBJ2-7; possibly TRBD1 for D (6 bases). The source material was peripheral blood mononuclear cells (PBMCs). The sequence was collected from a man aged 40-49 years. The CDR3, as DNA: TGTGCCAGTGCCCGGGCAGGGGCCTCCGACGAGCAGTACTTC. It codes for CASARAGASDEQYF.